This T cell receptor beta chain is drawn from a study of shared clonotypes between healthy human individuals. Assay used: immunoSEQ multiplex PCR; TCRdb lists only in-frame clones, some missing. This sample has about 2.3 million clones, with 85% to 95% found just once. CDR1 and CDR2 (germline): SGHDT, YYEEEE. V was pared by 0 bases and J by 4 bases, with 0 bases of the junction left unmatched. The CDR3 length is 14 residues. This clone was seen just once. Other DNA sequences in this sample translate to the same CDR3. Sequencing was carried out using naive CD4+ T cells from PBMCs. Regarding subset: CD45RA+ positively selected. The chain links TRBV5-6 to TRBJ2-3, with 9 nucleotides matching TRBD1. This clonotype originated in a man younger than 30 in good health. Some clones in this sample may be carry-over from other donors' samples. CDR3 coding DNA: TGTGCCAGCAGCTTGGGACAGGGGGCAGATACGCAGTATTTT. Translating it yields CASSLGQGADTQYF.